This T cell receptor beta chain was sequenced for a study of radiotherapy plus CTLA-4 blockade in lung cancer. Study-wide background: Objective response was observed in over 15% of patients, and disease control in 30% to 35%.

General observations from the study: Researchers report tumor-derived TCR clones expanding in blood after radiotherapy plus ipilimumab. Response was reportedly best predicted by early blood T cell clone dynamics, with interferon-beta.

Clones were sequenced by immunoSEQ multiplex PCR, and TCRdb holds only the in-frame ones, with some missing. This table holds 130,000 or so clones, more than 80% found once. The germline gives CDR1 SEHNR, CDR2 FQNEAQ (reference sequence). This CDR3 is 14 amino acids long. Losses at the gene ends were 7 bases for V and 7 bases for J; bases not matched to a gene: 10. Each patient with chemo-refractory metastatic non-small-cell lung cancer was treated with focal radiation plus CTLA-4 blockade using ipilimumab. With respect to this clone: Its antigen is currently unknown.

J is TRBJ1-2 and V is TRBV7-9; 9 bases are a match to TRBD1. This clonotype originated in a human donor with non-small cell lung cancer that progressed on radiotherapy plus ipilimumab. The input for sequencing was peripheral blood, taken from a patient treated with radiotherapy plus ipilimumab. For the CDR3, the DNA is TGTGCCAGCACCATTGACAGGGGGATCCGTGGCTACACCTTC. This sequence encodes CASTIDRGIRGYTF.